Listed below are T cell receptor beta chains from one sample, sequenced in a study of shared clonotypes between healthy human individuals. Using immunoSEQ multiplex PCR, the repertoire was profiled, and TCRdb retains in-frame clones only, with some absent. In the table there are some 2,400,000 clones, more than 90% of which are singletons. The sequenced sample was naive CD4+ T cells sorted from blood. The receptors shown here come from a man aged 18-30 years in good health. Both conserved end residues are part of each CDR3. The D gene is left open where the match is weak. The listing skips clone size in some rows; elsewhere it reads once, few, many or a size class.

.	12	.	TRBJ1-3	TRBV30	CAWSGVGNTIYF	TGTGCCTGGTCAGGGGTTGGAAACACCATATATTTT
TRBD2	20	.	TRBJ2-3	TRBV4-2	CASSQSWAGGRVWSTDTQYF	TGTGCCAGCAGCCAATCCTGGGCGGGGGGGCGAGTGTGGAGCACAGATACGCAGTATTTT
.	13	.	TRBJ1-2	TRBV28	CASSLEQNYGYTF	TGTGCCAGCAGTTTGGAGCAGAACTATGGCTACACCTTC
TRBD2	18	once	TRBJ2-3	TRBV15	CATSSYLGLAGGTDTQYF	TGTGCCACCAGCAGCTACCTCGGACTAGCGGGGGGCACAGATACGCAGTATTTT
.	15	.	TRBJ2-3	TRBV9	CASSARVFSTDTQYF	TGTGCCAGCAGTGCAAGGGTTTTTAGCACAGATACGCAGTATTTT
.	13	once	TRBJ2-7	TRBV5-6	CASSPPGSYEQYF	TGTGCCAGCAGCCCCCCGGGGAGCTACGAGCAGTACTTC
TRBD2	15	.	TRBJ2-7	TRBV2	CASSKEGLASHEQYF	TGTGCCAGCAGTAAAGAAGGACTAGCCTCCCACGAGCAGTACTTC
.	16	.	TRBJ2-4	TRBV21-1	CASSPTQALAKNIQYF	TGTGCCAGCAGCCCGACGCAGGCACTAGCCAAAAACATTCAGTACTTC
.	12	.	TRBJ1-1	TRBV11-2	CASRRQSWEAFF	TGTGCCAGCAGACGACAGAGCTGGGAAGCTTTCTTT
.	18	.	TRBJ2-3	TRBV5-1	CASSLATRGGLSTDTQYF	TGCGCCAGCAGCTTGGCAACCAGGGGGGGGCTTAGCACAGATACGCAGTATTTT
.	14	.	TRBJ1-2	TRBV10-3	CATSQGMGNYGYTF	TGTGCCACCTCACAGGGAATGGGGAACTATGGCTACACCTTC
TRBD1	15	.	TRBJ2-1	TRBV5-1	CASSPRQGGYNEQFF	TGCGCCAGCAGCCCTCGACAGGGGGGCTACAATGAGCAGTTCTTC
TRBD2	17	.	TRBJ2-1	TRBV9	CASSVGAGLAGLNEQFF	TGTGCCAGCAGCGTAGGGGCGGGGCTAGCGGGTCTCAATGAGCAGTTCTTC
TRBD2	15	.	TRBJ2-1	TRBV9	CASSWTSGSNNEQFF	TGTGCCAGCAGCTGGACTAGCGGGAGTAACAATGAGCAGTTCTTC
.	15	.	TRBJ2-3	TRBV10-3	CAISESKERTDTQYF	TGTGCCATCAGTGAGTCGAAGGAGCGCACAGATACGCAGTATTTT
.	15	.	TRBJ1-5	TRBV5-3	CARSLRTVGVQPQHF	TGTGCCAGAAGCTTAAGGACGGTAGGTGTTCAGCCCCAGCATTTT
.	17	.	TRBJ2-1	TRBV12-5	CASGYEASRLSYNEQFF	TGTGCTAGTGGTTATGAGGCTAGCCGACTGTCCTACAATGAGCAGTTCTTC
TRBD2	17	.	TRBJ2-1	TRBV27	CASSLREELAGYNEQFF	TGTGCCAGCAGCTTAAGGGAGGAACTAGCGGGTTACAATGAGCAGTTCTTC
.	15	.	TRBJ2-7	TRBV28	CASSFGASESYEQYF	TGTGCCAGCAGTTTTGGGGCTAGCGAGTCCTACGAGCAGTACTTC
.	16	.	TRBJ1-2	TRBV5-4	CASSRRPGQDIYGYTF	TGTGCCAGCAGCAGACGCCCGGGACAAGACATTTATGGCTACACCTTC
.	14	once	TRBJ2-7	TRBV18	CASSTMDRTYEQYF	TGTGCCAGCTCGACAATGGACCGAACCTACGAGCAGTACTTC
.	15	.	TRBJ2-5	TRBV9	CASSVALEVQETQYF	TGTGCCAGCAGCGTGGCCTTGGAAGTCCAAGAGACCCAGTACTTC
TRBD2	16	.	TRBJ2-7	TRBV9	CASSASTSGFSYEQYF	TGTGCCAGCAGCGCCTCCACTAGCGGATTCTCCTACGAGCAGTACTTC
.	15	.	TRBJ2-5	TRBV9	CASSVNPTGPETQYF	TGTGCCAGCAGCGTAAATCCGACAGGCCCGGAGACCCAGTACTTC
.	12	.	TRBJ1-4	TRBV6-1	CASSGANEKLFF	TGTGCCAGCAGTGGGGCCAATGAAAAACTGTTTTTT
.	14	.	TRBJ1-6	TRBV18	CASSQSSYNSPLHF	TGTGCCAGCTCCCAAAGCTCCTATAATTCACCCCTCCACTTT
.	12	.	TRBJ2-3	TRBV6-5	CASRSYTDTQYF	TGTGCCAGCAGATCTTACACAGATACGCAGTATTTT
TRBD1	16	.	TRBJ1-1	TRBV19	CASSPLPGQGELGAFF	TGTGCCAGTAGTCCCCTCCCGGGACAGGGGGAGCTAGGAGCTTTCTTT
.	14	.	TRBJ2-7	TRBV18	CASSPSLPSYEQYF	TGTGCCAGCTCACCATCACTCCCTTCCTACGAGCAGTACTTC
TRBD1	15	.	TRBJ2-4	TRBV27	CASRGQTVAKNIQYF	TGTGCCAGCAGGGGACAGACAGTAGCCAAAAACATTCAGTACTTC
.	16	.	TRBJ2-3	TRBV5-4	CASSLFFSGDTDTQYF	TGTGCCAGCAGCTTATTCTTTAGCGGAGACACAGATACGCAGTATTTT
.	12	.	TRBJ2-3	TRBV6-1	CASSRPTDTQYF	TGTGCCAGCAGTAGACCCACAGATACGCAGTATTTT
.	15	.	TRBJ1-1	TRBV28	CASGRIYRVETEAFF	TGTGCCAGCGGCAGAATTTACAGGGTTGAGACTGAAGCTTTCTTT
.	14	.	TRBJ1-5	TRBV2	CASSGQQSNQPQHF	TGTGCCAGCAGTGGGCAACAGAGCAATCAGCCCCAGCATTTT
.	15	.	TRBJ1-3	TRBV7-7	CASSLVLPFRNTIYF	TGTGCTAGCAGCTTAGTACTCCCTTTTAGAAACACCATATATTTT
.	16	.	TRBJ1-5	TRBV7-2	CASSLATAHSNQPQHF	TGTGCCAGCAGCTTAGCTACAGCTCATAGCAATCAGCCCCAGCATTTT
.	11	.	TRBJ1-1	TRBV30	CAWSVGGWAFF	TGTGCCTGGAGTGTTGGGGGCTGGGCTTTCTTT
TRBD2	15	once	TRBJ2-7	TRBV10-3	CAISESAGVAYEQYF	TGTGCCATCAGTGAGTCGGCGGGAGTTGCCTACGAGCAGTACTTC
.	15	.	TRBJ1-3	TRBV5-1	CASSFGGKTGNTIYF	TGCGCCAGCAGCTTCGGCGGCAAGACCGGAAACACCATATATTTT
TRBD1	17	.	TRBJ1-2	TRBV28	CASSTFEDRVIRHGYTF	TGTGCCAGCAGTACCTTTGAGGACAGGGTCATTCGGCATGGCTACACCTTC
TRBD2	15	.	TRBJ2-7	TRBV4-1	CASVGITSGYYEQYF	TGCGCCAGCGTCGGTATCACTAGCGGGTACTACGAGCAGTACTTC
TRBD1	15	once	TRBJ2-2	TRBV25-1	CASSRTGMGTGELFF	TGTGCCAGCAGCCGGACAGGGATGGGCACCGGGGAGCTGTTTTTT
TRBD2	16	.	TRBJ2-5	TRBV7-2	CASSLPSGEYQETQYF	TGTGCCAGCAGCCTGCCTAGCGGGGAGTACCAAGAGACCCAGTACTTC
TRBD1	15	.	TRBJ2-5	TRBV5-1	CASSLGQGPLETQYF	TGCGCCAGCAGCTTGGGACAGGGGCCTTTAGAGACCCAGTACTTC
.	9	.	TRBJ2-1	TRBV27	CARYREQFF	TGTGCCAGGTATAGGGAGCAGTTCTTC
.	13	.	TRBJ1-1	TRBV28	CASSGTLNTEAFF	TGTGCCAGCAGTGGGACACTGAACACTGAAGCTTTCTTT
.	12	once	TRBJ1-3	TRBV2	CASRGPGNTIYF	TGTGCCAGCCGAGGACCTGGAAACACCATATATTTT
TRBD1	15	.	TRBJ2-5	TRBV11-2	CASSLSGQLQETQYF	TGTGCCAGCAGCCTATCGGGACAGCTTCAAGAGACCCAGTACTTC
TRBD2	17	.	TRBJ2-5	TRBV5-4	CASSLALAGGSQETQYF	TGTGCCAGCAGCTTGGCCCTAGCGGGAGGTTCCCAAGAGACCCAGTACTTC
.	14	.	TRBJ2-7	TRBV6-5	CASRGALTSYEQYF	TGTGCCAGCAGGGGGGCCTTGACCTCCTACGAGCAGTACTTC
TRBD1	15	once	TRBJ1-5	TRBV19	CASSPPGGGNQPQHF	TGTGCCAGTAGTCCACCAGGGGGCGGCAATCAGCCCCAGCATTTT
TRBD1	16	.	TRBJ2-7	TRBV5-6	CASSSDGTALLLKQYF	TGTGCCAGCAGCTCTGATGGGACAGCGCTCCTTTTAAAGCAGTACTTC
.	18	.	TRBJ1-6	TRBV28	CASSNPQQGFSYNSPLHF	TGTGCCAGCAGCAATCCCCAACAGGGTTTCTCCTATAATTCACCCCTCCACTTT
.	15	.	TRBJ2-6	TRBV19	CATTFVVRGANVLTF	TGTGCCACCACTTTCGTGGTGAGAGGGGCCAACGTCCTGACTTTC
.	14	.	TRBJ1-4	TRBV10-3	CAISESGPNEKLFF	TGTGCCATCAGTGAGTCGGGGCCGAATGAAAAACTGTTTTTT